The sequence of this T cell receptor beta chain was determined in a study of T cell responses to AZD1222 COVID-19 vaccine. Germline CDR1 is LNHDA and CDR2 is SQIVND (reference sequence). V was pared by 6 bases and J by 0 bases, with 11 bases between. The CDR3 covers 14 residues. Some clones are missing from TCRdb's copy, which holds only in-frame ones; the method was immunoSEQ multiplex PCR. Of 100,000 to 150,000 clones in the sample, around 85% are singletons; the top ten hold about 4.4%. The specimen comprised peripheral blood, sampled 28 days after the second AZD1222 dose. The receptor's source is an adult who received the AZD1222 COVID-19 vaccine. This chain joins TRBV19 and TRBJ1-1, with D possibly being TRBD1 (6 bases). The CDR3 loop is CASRVGQMNTEAFF. For the CDR3, the DNA is TGTGCCAGTAGGGTCGGACAGATGAACACTGAAGCTTTCTTT.